These 18 T cell receptor beta chains share one sample of origin, sequenced in a study of blood T cell repertoires in COVID-19. Method: immunoSEQ multiplex PCR; TCRdb's copy keeps in-frame clones and lacks some. This sample has around 230,000 clones, with around four fifths found just once. The material sequenced was PBMCs or T cells enriched from blood (not recorded which). These receptors were taken from a man aged 40-49 years who had recovered from COVID-19.

The chain joins TRBV6-5 to TRBJ2-5, with D perhaps matching TRBD2 (7 bases). From germline, CDR1 is MNHEY and CDR2 SVGAGI. V was trimmed by 6 bases and J by 5 bases, leaving 16 bases between them. The CDR3 runs to 14 residues. The CDR3 spells CASSGLRGLETQYF. DNA for the CDR3: TGTGCCAGCAGCGGGTTGCGGGGGCTGGAGACCCAGTACTTC.

The V gene is TRBV9, the J gene TRBJ1-2; 7 nucleotides match TRBD1. CDR3 size: 15 residues. Per germline, CDR1 SGDLS and CDR2 YYNGEE. The V gene end was trimmed by 2 bases and the J gene end by 5 bases; junction bases not matched to a gene: 9. The CDR3 spells CASSVEQGFRYGYTF. CDR3 coding DNA: TGTGCCAGCAGCGTCGAACAGGGGTTTCGGTATGGCTACACCTTC.

In this sample, this clone turned up many times. The same CDR3 arises from other DNA sequences in this sample as well. The chain recombines TRBV18 with TRBJ1-2; TRBD1 might be the D (5 bases). The length of the CDR3 is 12 residues. V was clipped by 0 bases and J by 7 bases, with 6 bases between them. Germline CDR1 and CDR2: KGHSH and LQKENI. CDR3 in amino acids: CASSPPGGGYTF. CDR3 nucleotides: TGTGCCAGCTCACCACCCGGGGGTGGCTACACCTTC.

This clone has only one observation. This chain uses TRBV3-1 (or the pseudogene TRBV3-2) with TRBJ1-3, with D uncertain. Germline lookup yields CDR1 LGHDT and CDR2 YNNKEL (reference sequence). V lost 3 bases to trimming and J lost 0 bases, with 6 bases between them. There are 14 residues in the CDR3. The CDR3 reads CASSQFSSGNTIYF. CDR3 coding DNA: TGTGCCAGCAGCCAGTTCAGCTCTGGAAACACCATATATTTT.

The rearrangement links TRBV6-1 to TRBJ2-7, with 8 bases matching TRBD1. The junction had 10 bases not matched to a gene; V was cut back by 5 bases and J by 10 bases. This CDR3 region has 13 residues. The germline V gene has CDR1 MNHNS and CDR2 SASEGT. The CDR3 DNA follows: TGTGCCAGCAGTTTCCAAGACAGGGGCGCTCAGTACTTC. Amino acid sequence: CASSFQDRGAQYF.

The V and J genes are TRBV7-9 and TRBJ1-1; unclear D gene. Trimming removed 4 bases at V and 3 bases at J, with 3 bases between. The CDR3 spans 11 residues. Germline V gene data show CDR1 as SEHNR and CDR2 as FQNEAQ (reference sequence). This CDR3 is CASSSYTEAFF. The CDR3 bases are TGTGCCAGCAGCTCCTACACTGAAGCTTTCTTT.

The chain couples TRBV28 to TRBJ2-7; 11 bases are shared with TRBD2. In germline, CDR1 is MDHEN, CDR2 SYDVKM. The J segment lost 1 base and the V segment lost 3 bases, leaving 2 bases of the junction unmatched. This CDR3 comprises 15 residues. The CDR3 reads CASSLSSGGSYEQYF. The DNA for the CDR3 is TGTGCCAGCAGTTTGTCTAGCGGGGGGTCCTACGAGCAGTACTTC.

The chain couples TRBV9 to TRBJ1-1; a possible D gene is TRBD1 (5 bases). CDR3 length: 14 amino acids. Between the trimmed V and J ends, which lost 4 bases and 4 bases, there was a span of 14 bases. CDR1 and CDR2 from the germline V gene are SGDLS and YYNGEE. The CDR3 protein is CASSPQGGATEAFF. For the CDR3, the DNA is TGTGCCAGCAGCCCTCAGGGTGGGGCCACTGAAGCTTTCTTT.

The CDR3 region is CASGFRTGVGGEQYF. CDR3 nucleotides: TGTGCTAGTGGTTTCCGGACAGGGGTCGGTGGTGAGCAGTACTTC. The chain joins TRBV12-5 to TRBJ2-7; 9 nucleotides match TRBD1. CDR3 length equals 15 residues. Germline loops: CDR1 LGHNT, CDR2 FRNRAP. V lost 3 bases to trimming and J lost 7 bases; unmatched junction nucleotides: 10.

The chain joins TRBV5-6 to TRBJ1-1; D is unresolved. Germline V gene data show CDR1 as SGHDT and CDR2 as YYEEEE. V was cut by 4 bases and J by 1 base, with 5 bases left in between. This CDR3 is built from 12 residues. This chain's CDR3 is CASSRRNTEAFF. Here the CDR3 DNA reads TGTGCCAGCAGCCGGAGGAACACTGAAGCTTTCTTT.

This clone was picked up a small number of times. J is TRBJ2-5 and V is TRBV5-1, with D maybe TRBD2 (6 bases). The germline V and J ends were trimmed by 6 bases and 4 bases, with 16 bases remaining between them. The length of the CDR3 is 14 residues. From germline, CDR1 is SGHRS and CDR2 YFSETQ. This CDR3 is CASTGGNVLETQYF. DNA of the CDR3: TGCGCCAGCACGGGCGGGAACGTACTAGAGACCCAGTACTTC.

This rearrangement joins TRBV6-4 to TRBJ1-6; 9 nucleotides line up with TRBD1. Germline V gene data show CDR1 as MRHNA and CDR2 as SNTAGT. This CDR3 spans 15 amino acids. V lost 4 bases and J lost 6; bases outside the gene matches: 4. The CDR3 loop is CASSAGQGTNSPLHF. The DNA for the CDR3 is TGTGCCAGCAGTGCGGGACAGGGAACTAATTCACCCCTCCACTTT.

This chain links TRBV2 with TRBJ2-1, with TRBD2 identical over 8 bases. J was trimmed by 3 bases and V by 8 bases; bases with no gene match: 9. The CDR3 runs 15 residues. The germline V gene encodes CDR1 SNHLY and CDR2 FYNNEI. This chain's CDR3 is CASPRAGVYYNEQFF. In DNA, the CDR3 is TGTGCCAGCCCGAGAGCGGGAGTTTACTACAATGAGCAGTTCTTC.

The V call is TRBV5-1, the J call TRBJ2-6; a possible D gene is TRBD1 (5 bases). Germline CDR1 SGHRS, CDR2 YFSETQ. This CDR3 has 15 amino acids. V lost 4 bases, J lost 0 bases, and 8 bases lay in between. In nucleotides, the CDR3 is TGCGCCAGCAGCGACAGAGGCTCTGGGGCCAACGTCCTGACTTTC. It codes for CASSDRGSGANVLTF.

The gene calls are TRBV6-5 and TRBJ1-4; D is uncertain. Trimming cost V 0 bases and J 3 bases, with 8 bases left between them. This CDR3 contains 15 residues. Germline lookup yields CDR1 MNHEY and CDR2 SVGAGI. The CDR3 region is CASSYSSVSNEKLFF. The DNA for the CDR3 is TGTGCCAGCAGTTACTCGAGTGTTTCTAATGAAAAACTGTTTTTT.

The chain employs TRBV7-9 and TRBJ2-3; D might be TRBD2 (5 bases). Germline assignment: CDR1 SEHNR and CDR2 FQNEAQ (reference sequence). Trimming stripped 1 base from V and 1 base from J, with 15 bases between. This CDR3 spans 17 amino acids. The CDR3 loop reads CASSLVQASSRTDTQYF. CDR3 coding DNA: TGTGCCAGCAGCTTAGTTCAAGCTAGCTCCCGCACAGATACGCAGTATTTT.

The rearrangement joins TRBV7-6 to TRBJ1-5, with TRBD1 matching over 9 bases. CDR1 and CDR2 from the germline V gene are SGHVS and FNYEAQ. The V gene end was trimmed by 5 bases and the J gene end by 5 bases; junction bases not matched to a gene: 13. This CDR3 comprises 17 residues. DNA for the CDR3: TGTGCCAGCAGCCCGGAAGGGACAGGGTGGAAGGATCAGCCCCAGCATTTT. Translated, it gives CASSPEGTGWKDQPQHF. Variable domain in full (rest from reference TRBV7-6 and TRBJ1-5): GAGVSQSPRYKVTKRGQDVALRCDPISGHVSLYWYRQALGQGPEFLTYFNYEAQQDKSGLPNDRFSAERPEGSISTLTIQRTEQRDSAMYRCASSPEGTGWKDQPQHFGDGTRLSIL.

This chain links TRBV4-1 with TRBJ1-5; 7 positions agree with TRBD1. The CDR3 covers 17 residues. The trim removed 2 bases at V and 4 bases at J, leaving 11 bases unmatched. Germline V CDR1 and CDR2: MGHRA, YSYEKL. The CDR3 sequence is CASSQQFDRDFNQPQHF. Written as DNA, the CDR3 is TGCGCCAGCAGCCAACAGTTCGACAGGGACTTTAATCAGCCCCAGCATTTT.